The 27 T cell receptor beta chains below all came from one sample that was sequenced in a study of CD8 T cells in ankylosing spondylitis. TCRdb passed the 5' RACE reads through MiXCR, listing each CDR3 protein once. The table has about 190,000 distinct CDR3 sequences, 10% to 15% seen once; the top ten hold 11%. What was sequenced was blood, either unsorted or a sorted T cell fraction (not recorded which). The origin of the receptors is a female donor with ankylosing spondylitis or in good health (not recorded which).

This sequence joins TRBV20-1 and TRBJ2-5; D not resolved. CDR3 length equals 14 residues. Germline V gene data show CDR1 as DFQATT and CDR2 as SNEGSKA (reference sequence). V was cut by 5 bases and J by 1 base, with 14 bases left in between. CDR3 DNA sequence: TGCAGTGCTCCCCAGGCTACTTCCCAAGAGACCCAGTACTTC. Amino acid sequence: CSAPQATSQETQYF.

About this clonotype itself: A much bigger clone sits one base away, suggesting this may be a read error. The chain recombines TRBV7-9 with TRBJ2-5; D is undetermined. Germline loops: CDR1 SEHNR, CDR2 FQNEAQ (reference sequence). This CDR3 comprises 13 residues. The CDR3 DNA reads TGTGCCAGCAACTTAGATCAGAGAGAGACCCAGTACTTC. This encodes CASNLDQRETQYF. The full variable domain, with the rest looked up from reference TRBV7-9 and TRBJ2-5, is DTGVSQNPRHKITKRGQNVTFRCDPISEHNRLYWYRQTLGQGPEFLTYFQNEAQLEKSRLLSDRFSAERPKGSFSTLEIQRTEQGDSAMYLCASNLDQRETQYFGPGTRLLVL.

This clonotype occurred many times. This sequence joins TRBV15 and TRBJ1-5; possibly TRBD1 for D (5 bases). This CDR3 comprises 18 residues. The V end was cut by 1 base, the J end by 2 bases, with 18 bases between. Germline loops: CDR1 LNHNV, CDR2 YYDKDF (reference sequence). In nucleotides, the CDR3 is TGTGCCACCAGCAGAGCTACAGGCTACTCCCTCGGCAATCAGCCCCAGCATTTT. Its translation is CATSRATGYSLGNQPQHF.

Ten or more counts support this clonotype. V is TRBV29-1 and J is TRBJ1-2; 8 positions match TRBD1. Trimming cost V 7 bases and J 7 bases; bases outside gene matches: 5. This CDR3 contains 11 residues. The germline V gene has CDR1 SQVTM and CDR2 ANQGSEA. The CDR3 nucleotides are TGCAGCGCCTGGACAGGGCCTGGCTACACCTTC. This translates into CSAWTGPGYTF.

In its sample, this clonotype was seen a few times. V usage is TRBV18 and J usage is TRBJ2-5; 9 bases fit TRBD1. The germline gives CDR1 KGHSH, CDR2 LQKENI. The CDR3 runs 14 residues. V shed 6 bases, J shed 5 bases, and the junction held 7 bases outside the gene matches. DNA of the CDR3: TGTGCCAGCTCGCCGGGACAGGGAATCGAGACCCAGTACTTC. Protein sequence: CASSPGQGIETQYF.

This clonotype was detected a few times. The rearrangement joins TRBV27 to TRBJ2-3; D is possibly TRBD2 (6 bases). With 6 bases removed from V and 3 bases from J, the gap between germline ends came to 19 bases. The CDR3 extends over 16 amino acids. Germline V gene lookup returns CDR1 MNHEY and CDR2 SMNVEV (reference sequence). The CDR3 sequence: CASRGDWAGRTDTQYF. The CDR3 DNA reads TGTGCCAGCAGGGGGGACTGGGCAGGGAGGACAGATACGCAGTATTTT.

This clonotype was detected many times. The CDR3 loop is CAWKGAGGTYEQYF. DNA for the CDR3: TGTGCCTGGAAGGGTGCGGGAGGGACCTACGAGCAGTACTTC. The chain recombines TRBV30 with TRBJ2-7, with 9 bases that match TRBD2. Germline V lookup: CDR1 GTSNPN, CDR2 SVGIG (reference sequence). Trimming removed 4 bases from V and 2 bases from J; junction bases left unmatched: 6. This CDR3 comprises 14 residues.

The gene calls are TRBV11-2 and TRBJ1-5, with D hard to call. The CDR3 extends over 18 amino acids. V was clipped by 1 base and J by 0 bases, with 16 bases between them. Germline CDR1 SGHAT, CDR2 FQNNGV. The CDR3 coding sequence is TGTGCCAGCAGCTTAGTACAGATTGGGCTATATAGCAATCAGCCCCAGCATTTT. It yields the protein CASSLVQIGLYSNQPQHF.

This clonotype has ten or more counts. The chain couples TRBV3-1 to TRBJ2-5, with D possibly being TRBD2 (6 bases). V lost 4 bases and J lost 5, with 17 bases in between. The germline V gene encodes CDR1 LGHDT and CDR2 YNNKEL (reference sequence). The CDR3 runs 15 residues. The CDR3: CASSPTGLVLETQYF. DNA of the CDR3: TGTGCCAGCAGCCCGACGGGACTTGTTTTGGAGACCCAGTACTTC.

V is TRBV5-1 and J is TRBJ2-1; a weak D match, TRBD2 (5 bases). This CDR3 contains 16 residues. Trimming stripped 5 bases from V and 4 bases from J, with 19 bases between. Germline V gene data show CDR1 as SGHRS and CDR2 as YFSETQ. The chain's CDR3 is CASSLGAASLYNEQFF. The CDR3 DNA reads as TGCGCCAGCAGTCTTGGAGCGGCCTCCCTTTACAATGAGCAGTTCTTC.

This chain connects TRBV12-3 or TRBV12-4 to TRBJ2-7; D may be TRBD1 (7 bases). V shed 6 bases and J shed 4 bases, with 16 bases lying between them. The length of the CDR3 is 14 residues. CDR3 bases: TGTGCCAGCAGCGTGCGGAGGGGGCCGTACGAGCAGTACTTC. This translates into CASSVRRGPYEQYF.

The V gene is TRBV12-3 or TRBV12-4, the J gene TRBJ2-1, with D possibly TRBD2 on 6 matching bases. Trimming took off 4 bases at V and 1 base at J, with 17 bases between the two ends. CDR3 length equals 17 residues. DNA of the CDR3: TGTGCCAGCAGTTGGTCCTTCGGCGGGACTTCCTACAATGAGCAGTTCTTC. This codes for CASSWSFGGTSYNEQFF.

The CDR3 nucleotides are TGCGCCAGCAGGAATAAGATGGGGCCAGAGACCCAGTACTTC. This codes for CASRNKMGPETQYF. This chain connects TRBV5-1 to TRBJ2-5, with a tentative D call TRBD1 (5 bases). Trimming took off 5 bases at V and 4 bases at J, with 15 bases between the two ends. This CDR3 has 14 residues. Germline values: CDR1 SGHRS, CDR2 YFSETQ.

CDR3 region: CASRGGRATDTQYF. The CDR3 bases are TGTGCCAGCAGGGGCGGGAGGGCGACAGATACGCAGTATTTT. The rearrangement uses TRBV27 and TRBJ2-3; 9 bases are shared with TRBD2. Trimming took 6 bases from V and 3 from J; bases not matched to a gene: 4. The CDR3 has 14 amino acids. Germline V gene data show CDR1 as MNHEY and CDR2 as SMNVEV (reference sequence).

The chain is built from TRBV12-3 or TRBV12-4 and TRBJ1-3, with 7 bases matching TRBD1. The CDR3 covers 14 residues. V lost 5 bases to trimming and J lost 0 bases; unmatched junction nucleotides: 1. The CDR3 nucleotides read TGTGCCAGCAGTCGGGACAGCTCTGGAAACACCATATATTTT. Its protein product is CASSRDSSGNTIYF.

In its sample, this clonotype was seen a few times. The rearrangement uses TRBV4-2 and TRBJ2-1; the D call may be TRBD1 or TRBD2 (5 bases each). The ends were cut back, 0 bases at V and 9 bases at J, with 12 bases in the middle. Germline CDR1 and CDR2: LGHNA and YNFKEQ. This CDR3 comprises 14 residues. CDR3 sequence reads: CASSQEYGAGEQFF. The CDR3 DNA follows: TGTGCCAGCAGCCAAGAATACGGGGCGGGTGAGCAGTTCTTC.

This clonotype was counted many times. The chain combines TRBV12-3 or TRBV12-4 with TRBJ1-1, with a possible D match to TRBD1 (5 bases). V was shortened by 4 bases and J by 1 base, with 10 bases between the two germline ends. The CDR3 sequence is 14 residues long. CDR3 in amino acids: CASSSWGGNTEAFF. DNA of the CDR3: TGTGCCAGCAGTTCCTGGGGGGGGAACACTGAAGCTTTCTTT.

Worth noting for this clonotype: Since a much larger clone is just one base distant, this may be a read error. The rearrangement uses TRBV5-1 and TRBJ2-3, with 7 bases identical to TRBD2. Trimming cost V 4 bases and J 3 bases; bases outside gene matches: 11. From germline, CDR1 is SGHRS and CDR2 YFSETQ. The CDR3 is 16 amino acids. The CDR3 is CASSEGAGTATDTQYF. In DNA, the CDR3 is TGCGCCAGCAGCGAGGGAGCGGGAACAGCGACAGATACGCAGTATTTT.

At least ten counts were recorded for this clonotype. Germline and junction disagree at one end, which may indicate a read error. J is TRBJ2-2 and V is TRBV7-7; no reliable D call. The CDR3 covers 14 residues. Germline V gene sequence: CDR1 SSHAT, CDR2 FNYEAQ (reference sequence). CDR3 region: CASRIGPGTGELFF. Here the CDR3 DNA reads TGTGCTAGCAGAATTGGTCCGGGCACCGGGGAGCTGTTTTTT.

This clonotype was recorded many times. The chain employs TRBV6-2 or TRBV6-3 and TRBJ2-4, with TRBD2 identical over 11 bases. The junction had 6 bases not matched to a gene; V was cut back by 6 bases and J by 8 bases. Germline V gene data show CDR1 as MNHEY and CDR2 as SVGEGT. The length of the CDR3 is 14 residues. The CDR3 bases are TGTGCCAGCAGCCGAGTAGCGGGAGGGGACATTCAGTACTTC. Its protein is CASSRVAGGDIQYF.

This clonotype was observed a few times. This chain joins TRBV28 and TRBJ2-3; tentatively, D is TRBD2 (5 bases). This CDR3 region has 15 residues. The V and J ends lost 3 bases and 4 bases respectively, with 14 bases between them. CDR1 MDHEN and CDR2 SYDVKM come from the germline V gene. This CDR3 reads CASSLTTLRADTQYF. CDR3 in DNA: TGTGCCAGCAGTTTGACTACCTTGCGCGCAGATACGCAGTATTTT.

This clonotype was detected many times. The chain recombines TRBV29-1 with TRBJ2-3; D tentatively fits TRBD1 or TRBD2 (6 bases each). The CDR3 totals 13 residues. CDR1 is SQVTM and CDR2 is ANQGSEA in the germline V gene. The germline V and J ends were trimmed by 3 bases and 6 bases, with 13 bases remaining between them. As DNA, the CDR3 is TGCAGCGTTGAGGGGGGCCGGGGGGATACGCAGTATTTT. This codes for CSVEGGRGDTQYF.

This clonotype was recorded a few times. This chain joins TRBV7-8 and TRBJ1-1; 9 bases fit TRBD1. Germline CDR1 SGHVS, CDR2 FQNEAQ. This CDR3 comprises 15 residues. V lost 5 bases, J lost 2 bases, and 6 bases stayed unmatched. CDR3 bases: TGTGCCAGCAGCCCGCCGGGACAGGGAAACACTGAAGCTTTCTTT. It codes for CASSPPGQGNTEAFF.

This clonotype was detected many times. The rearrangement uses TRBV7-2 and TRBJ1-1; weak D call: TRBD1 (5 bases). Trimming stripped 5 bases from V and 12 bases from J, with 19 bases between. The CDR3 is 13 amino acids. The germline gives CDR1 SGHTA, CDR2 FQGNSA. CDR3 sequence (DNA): TGTGCCAGCAGCCTGATCCGGGACGCTAAGACTTTCTTT. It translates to CASSLIRDAKTFF.

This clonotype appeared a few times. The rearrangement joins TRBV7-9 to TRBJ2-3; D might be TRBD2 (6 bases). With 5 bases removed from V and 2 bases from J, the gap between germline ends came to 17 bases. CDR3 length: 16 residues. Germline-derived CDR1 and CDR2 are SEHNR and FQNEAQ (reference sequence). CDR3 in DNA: TGTGCCAGCAGCCCGTTCCTGGGGGGAGACACAGATACGCAGTATTTT. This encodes CASSPFLGGDTDTQYF.

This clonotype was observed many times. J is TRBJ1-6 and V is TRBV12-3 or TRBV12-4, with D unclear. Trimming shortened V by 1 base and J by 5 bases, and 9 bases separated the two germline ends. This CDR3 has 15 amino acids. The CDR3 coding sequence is TGTGCCAGCAGTTTAGGGACGGCAAATAATTCACCCCTCCACTTT. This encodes CASSLGTANNSPLHF.

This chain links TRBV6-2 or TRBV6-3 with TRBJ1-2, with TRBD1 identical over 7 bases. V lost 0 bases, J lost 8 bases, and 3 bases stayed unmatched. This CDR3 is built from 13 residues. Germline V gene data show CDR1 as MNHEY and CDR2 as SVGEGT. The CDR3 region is CASSYSQGGGYTF. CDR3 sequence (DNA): TGTGCCAGCAGTTACTCTCAGGGGGGCGGCTACACCTTC.